A single sample gave rise to the 7 T cell receptor beta chains below, sequenced in a study of T-cell memory formation after mild COVID-19. TCRdb re-called the 5' RACE reads with MiXCR, one entry per CDR3 protein. The profile shows under 600,000 distinct CDR3 sequences, roughly 21% of them singletons. The sequenced material came from PBMCs or a T cell subset sorted from them (not recorded which). All receptors come from an adult woman who had mild COVID-19 (a few samples of this study predate the infection). Cell type and time point are not known.

The CDR3 region is CASSPGTDTGELFF. The CDR3 DNA reads as TGTGCCAGCAGTCCTGGGACAGACACCGGGGAGCTGTTTTTT. The chain employs TRBV6-5 and TRBJ2-2; TRBD1 aligns across 7 bases. Germline V gives CDR1 MNHEY, CDR2 SVGAGI. The CDR3 totals 14 residues. The trim removed 5 bases at V and 3 bases at J, leaving 3 bases unmatched.

The V and J genes are TRBV19 and TRBJ2-1; D is ambiguous. Per the germline V gene, CDR1 is LNHDA and CDR2 is SQIVND (reference sequence). V shed 1 base and J shed 4 bases, with 8 bases lying between them. The CDR3 runs 14 residues. The CDR3 is CASSIGHPYNEQFF. DNA of the CDR3: TGTGCCAGTAGTATAGGTCACCCTTACAATGAGCAGTTCTTC. Complete variable domain (other parts from reference TRBV19 and TRBJ2-1): DGGITQSPKYLFRKEGQNVTLSCEQNLNHDAMYWYRQDPGQGLRLIYYSQIVNDFQKGDIAEGYSVSREKKESFPLTVTSAQKNPTAFYLCASSIGHPYNEQFFGPGTRLTVL.

This clonotype was seen a handful of times. J is TRBJ2-3 and V is TRBV6-4, with TRBD2 matching 7 bases. The CDR3 loop spans 13 amino acids. Trimming took 6 bases from V and 5 from J; bases not matched to a gene: 5. CDR1 and CDR2 (germline): MRHNA, SNTAGT. The CDR3 DNA reads as TGTGCCAGCAGCGAGCGGGAACAAGATACGCAGTATTTT. Protein product: CASSEREQDTQYF.

The chain combines TRBV20-1 with TRBJ1-1; maybe TRBD1 (6 bases). The CDR3 totals 12 residues. The germline V and J ends were trimmed by 6 bases and 4 bases, with 12 bases remaining between them. CDR1 and CDR2 from the germline V gene are DFQATT and SNEGSKA (reference sequence). This chain's CDR3 is CSAKGGVTEAFF. In DNA form, the CDR3 reads TGCAGTGCCAAGGGGGGGGTCACTGAAGCTTTCTTT.

The chain joins TRBV30 to TRBJ1-4, with TRBD1 matching 7 bases. The CDR3 has 13 amino acids. Unmatched junction bases numbered 10, after V lost 7 bases and J lost 8 bases. The germline V gene encodes CDR1 GTSNPN and CDR2 SVGIG (reference sequence). CDR3 nucleotides: TGTGCCTCGCTAAACAGGGGAAGGGAAAAACTGTTTTTT. Translated, it gives CASLNRGREKLFF. Supplemented by reference TRBV30 and TRBJ1-4, the full variable domain reads SQTIHQWPATLVQPVGSPLSLECTVEGTSNPNLYWYRQAAGRGLQLLFYSVGIGQISSEVPQNLSASRPQDRQFILSSKKLLLSDSGFYLCASLNRGREKLFFGSGTQLSVL.

The chain combines TRBV12-3 or TRBV12-4 with TRBJ1-3; no reliable D call. The CDR3 is made up of 13 amino acids. V was shortened by 6 bases and J by 9 bases, with 15 bases between the two germline ends. In DNA form, the CDR3 reads TGTGCCAGCAGGGAGCTTCTTCGGAGCACCATATATTTT. The encoded protein is CASRELLRSTIYF.

This clonotype was detected a few times. V and J are TRBV7-2 and TRBJ2-1; TRBD2 agrees at 12 bases. In germline, CDR1 is SGHTA, CDR2 FQGNSA. The CDR3 runs to 17 residues. Unmatched junction bases numbered 7, after V lost 6 bases and J lost 1 base. This CDR3 reads CASSPRTSGGSYNEQFF. Here the CDR3 DNA reads TGTGCCAGCAGTCCCCGAACTAGCGGGGGGTCCTACAATGAGCAGTTCTTC.